Listed here are 19 T cell receptor beta chains from one sample, sequenced in a study of PD-1 blockade in classical Hodgkin lymphoma. Every single patient, without exception, relapsed after autologous stem cell transplantation, and brentuximab vedotin exposure varied. Measured with immunoSEQ multiplex PCR; TCRdb has only the in-frame clones, and not every one. The sample gives 130,000 to 150,000 clones, approximately 72% of which show up once; roughly 9.2% is in the top ten. The specimen comprised peripheral blood mononuclear cells (PBMCs), sampled before the second cycle of nivolumab. Source of these receptors: a human donor with classical Hodgkin lymphoma.

This chain joins TRBV6-1 and TRBJ1-1; 10 nucleotides line up with TRBD1. This CDR3 contains 14 residues. Germline V gene data show CDR1 as MNHNS and CDR2 as SASEGT. Germline trimming cut 8 bases from V and 0 bases from J; bases unmatched to any gene: 3. The CDR3 loop reads CASGDRGMNTEAFF. CDR3 DNA sequence: TGTGCCAGCGGGGACAGGGGCATGAACACTGAAGCTTTCTTT.

This clone was seen a single time. V gene TRBV10-3 combines with J gene TRBJ2-3; D gene unclear. Germline values: CDR1 ENHRY, CDR2 SYGVKD. The CDR3 extends over 14 amino acids. The V gene lost 0 bases and the J gene lost 3 bases, with 7 bases spanning the gap. The CDR3 loop is CAISESFFTDTQYF. The DNA for the CDR3 is TGTGCCATCAGTGAGTCCTTTTTTACAGATACGCAGTATTTT.

This clone appeared a few times. The rearrangement links TRBV5-4 to TRBJ2-7, with 7 positions matching TRBD1. Germline assignment: CDR1 SGHNT and CDR2 YYREEE (reference sequence). This CDR3 has 14 amino acids. The V and J ends lost 4 bases and 4 bases, in that order; junction bases with no gene match: 8. In DNA form, the CDR3 reads TGTGCCAGCAGCAACCTGGGACAGAAATACGAGCAGTACTTC. This encodes CASSNLGQKYEQYF. The full variable domain, with the rest looked up from reference TRBV5-4 and TRBJ2-7, is ETGVTQSPTHLIKTRGQQVTLRCSSQSGHNTVSWYQQALGQGPQFIFQYYREEENGRGNFPPRFSGLQFPNYSSELNVNALELDDSALYLCASSNLGQKYEQYFGPGTRLTVT.

This chain links TRBV2 with TRBJ2-1; D is possibly TRBD1 (5 bases). CDR1 and CDR2 (germline): SNHLY, FYNNEI. Trimming removed 7 bases from V and 10 bases from J, with 11 bases in between. There are 11 residues in the CDR3. The CDR3 DNA sequence: TGTGCCAGCACCCTCGGACAAGAGCAGTTCTTC. It yields the protein CASTLGQEQFF.

V usage is TRBV10-3 and J usage is TRBJ2-7, with 7 bases that match TRBD1. Germline-derived CDR1 and CDR2 are ENHRY and SYGVKD. Germline trimming cut 6 bases from V and 5 bases from J; bases unmatched to any gene: 10. The length of the CDR3 is 14 residues. Here the CDR3 DNA reads TGTGCCATCAGAGATGACAGGGTGGGTGACGAGCAGTACTTC. Its translation is CAIRDDRVGDEQYF.

As for this clone: Other DNA sequences in this specimen translate into the identical CDR3. This sequence joins TRBV11-3 and TRBJ2-5; TRBD1 agrees at 12 bases. This CDR3 is 15 amino acids long. J was trimmed by 4 bases and V by 6 bases; bases with no gene match: 6. CDR1 and CDR2 from the germline V gene are SGHNT and YENEEA. The CDR3 loop reads CASSPGQGAGETQYF. The CDR3, as DNA: TGTGCCAGCAGTCCGGGACAGGGGGCGGGAGAGACCCAGTACTTC.

The gene calls are TRBV5-1 and TRBJ2-5; D is perhaps TRBD2 (7 bases). CDR1 is SGHRS, CDR2 YFSETQ, per germline. Trimming cost V 3 bases and J 1 base, with 16 bases left between them. This CDR3 is built from 16 residues. Here the CDR3 DNA reads TGCGCCAGCAGCTCAGCAGCGGGGACACTCCAAGAGACCCAGTACTTC. This gives the protein CASSSAAGTLQETQYF. The whole variable domain, remainder taken from reference TRBV5-1 and TRBJ2-5, is KAGVTQTPRYLIKTRGQQVTLSCSPISGHRSVSWYQQTPGQGLQFLFEYFSETQRNKGNFPGRFSGRQFSNSRSEMNVSTLELGDSALYLCASSSAAGTLQETQYFGPGTRLLVL.

In DNA, the CDR3 is TGTGCCAGCAGGTCGACAGGGGGCGGCACTGAAGCTTTCTTT. This sequence encodes CASRSTGGGTEAFF. The chain is built from TRBV6-5 and TRBJ1-1, with 10 bases aligning to TRBD1. The CDR3 is made up of 14 amino acids. The germline V gene encodes CDR1 MNHEY and CDR2 SVGAGI. V trimming: 6 bases; J trimming: 4 bases; junction bases outside the gene matches: 5.

The chain has TRBV7-8 and TRBJ2-7; 7 positions agree with TRBD1. The trim removed 5 bases at V and 4 bases at J, leaving 11 bases unmatched. Germline values: CDR1 SGHVS, CDR2 FQNEAQ. CDR3 size: 15 residues. CDR3 amino acids: CASSALEGAGYEQYF. The CDR3, as DNA: TGTGCCAGCAGCGCCCTAGAGGGGGCGGGTTACGAGCAGTACTTC.

The chain uses TRBV5-1 and TRBJ2-3; D gene uncertain. The germline gives CDR1 SGHRS, CDR2 YFSETQ. The CDR3 runs 14 residues. V was shortened by 0 bases and J by 0 bases, with 5 bases between the two germline ends. The CDR3 sequence is CASSLGPSTDTQYF. The DNA for the CDR3 is TGCGCCAGCAGCTTGGGGCCTAGCACAGATACGCAGTATTTT.

V is TRBV9 and J is TRBJ2-3, with D possibly matching TRBD2 (6 bases). The germline V gene has CDR1 SGDLS and CDR2 YYNGEE. Trimming removed 0 bases at V and 0 bases at J, with 11 bases between. The CDR3 has 16 residues. CDR3 nucleotides: TGTGCCAGCAGCGTAGCTGTGGGGAGGAGCACAGATACGCAGTATTTT. Its protein is CASSVAVGRSTDTQYF.

The chain couples TRBV15 to TRBJ1-1; no firm D call. The CDR3 is 15 amino acids. Trimming left V 6 bases short and J 1 base short, with 15 bases between. The germline gives CDR1 LNHNV, CDR2 YYDKDF (reference sequence). This CDR3 is CATRIGRVGNTEAFF. CDR3 in DNA: TGTGCCACCAGGATAGGGAGGGTCGGGAACACTGAAGCTTTCTTT.

This clone was seen just once. V usage is TRBV28 and J usage is TRBJ1-1; no clear D. V lost 10 bases and J lost 4, with 13 bases in between. The CDR3 length is 12 residues. Germline V CDR1 and CDR2: MDHEN, SYDVKM. CDR3 amino acids: CATISSITEAFF. CDR3 sequence (DNA): TGTGCCACAATCTCATCCATCACTGAAGCTTTCTTT.

The table lists this clone with a few counts. This sequence joins TRBV6-4 and TRBJ2-1; TRBD2 matches 10 bases. With V trimmed by 5 bases and J by 5 bases, 6 bases remained unmatched. Germline V gene data show CDR1 as MRHNA and CDR2 as SNTAGT. The CDR3 loop spans 15 amino acids. In nucleotides, the CDR3 is TGTGCCAGCAGTTTAGAACTAGCGGGAAACAATGAGCAGTTCTTC. Protein product: CASSLELAGNNEQFF.

The CDR3: CASSVDWTSGSEQFF. The CDR3 region has the DNA TGTGCCAGCAGCGTAGATTGGACTAGCGGGAGTGAGCAGTTCTTC. The chain links TRBV9 to TRBJ2-1; 13 positions match TRBD2. J was trimmed by 9 bases and V by 0 bases; bases with no gene match: 3. Germline V gene sequence: CDR1 SGDLS, CDR2 YYNGEE. This CDR3 is 15 amino acids long.

V is TRBV6-6 and J is TRBJ1-1; 7 bases are shared with TRBD1. Germline CDR1 MNHNY, CDR2 SVGAGI (reference sequence). V dropped 4 bases and J dropped 0; count of bases not matched to a gene: 5. The CDR3 has 15 residues. The CDR3 sequence is CASSSSGQLNTEAFF. CDR3 sequence (DNA): TGTGCCAGCAGTTCGTCGGGACAGCTGAACACTGAAGCTTTCTTT.

Here the CDR3 reads CSVEPIAGGPYNEQFF. DNA of the CDR3: TGCAGCGTTGAACCCATAGCGGGAGGGCCCTACAATGAGCAGTTCTTC. The chain recombines TRBV29-1 with TRBJ2-1; the match to TRBD2 covers 11 bases. There are 16 residues in the CDR3. Germline V CDR1 and CDR2: SQVTM, ANQGSEA. The junction had 5 bases not matched to a gene; V was cut back by 2 bases and J by 2 bases.

This clone is a singleton in its sample. The CDR3 spells CASSVWGSGMETQYF. CDR3 bases: TGTGCCAGCAGCGTATGGGGGTCCGGGATGGAGACCCAGTACTTC. This chain links TRBV9 with TRBJ2-5; D is tentatively TRBD1 or TRBD2 (5 bases each). Trimming pared 1 base from V and 5 bases from J, leaving 15 bases between. Germline CDR1 is SGDLS and CDR2 is YYNGEE. The CDR3 consists of 15 residues. Supplemented by reference TRBV9 and TRBJ2-5, the full variable domain reads DSGVTQTPKHLITATGQRVTLRCSPRSGDLSVYWYQQSLDQGLQFLIQYYNGEERAKGNILERFSAQQFPDLHSELNLSSLELGDSALYFCASSVWGSGMETQYFGPGTRLLVL.

This chain uses TRBV4-1 with TRBJ2-7; D unclear. Germline assignment: CDR1 MGHRA and CDR2 YSYEKL. There are 15 residues in the CDR3. The V end was cut by 3 bases, the J end by 2 bases, with 14 bases between. CDR3 loop: CASSQEWNPAYEQYF. The CDR3, as DNA: TGCGCCAGCAGCCAGGAATGGAACCCGGCCTACGAGCAGTACTTC.